Listed here are 11 T cell receptor beta chains from one sample, sequenced in a study of T cell responses to AZD1222 COVID-19 vaccine. Some clones are missing from TCRdb's copy, which holds only in-frame ones; the method was immunoSEQ multiplex PCR. The sample includes around 150,000 clones, more than 75% of them seen just once. Sequenced material: peripheral blood, taken on day 0 of AZD1222 vaccination. Source of these receptors: an adult in good health.

The chain uses TRBV5-1 and TRBJ2-2; D is uncertain. The CDR3 spans 15 residues. V lost 0 bases and J 4 bases, leaving 10 bases between the germline ends. CDR1 is SGHRS and CDR2 is YFSETQ in the germline V gene. The CDR3 region has the DNA TGCGCCAGCAGCTTGGATGTATCCCTCACCGGGGAGCTGTTTTTT. As protein: CASSLDVSLTGELFF.

V is TRBV4-3 and J is TRBJ1-1, with D uncertain. CDR3 size: 15 residues. V was trimmed by 2 bases and J by 0 bases, leaving 10 bases between them. From germline, CDR1 is LGHNA and CDR2 YSLEER. CDR3 amino acids: CASSQLFDLNTEAFF. CDR3 bases: TGCGCCAGCAGCCAACTATTTGACCTGAACACTGAAGCTTTCTTT.

The rearrangement uses TRBV7-9 and TRBJ2-3; no clear D gene. The CDR3 is 13 residues long. Trimming stripped 3 bases from V and 5 bases from J, with 9 bases between. Germline V lookup: CDR1 SEHNR, CDR2 FQNEAQ (reference sequence). CDR3 nucleotides: TGTGCCAGCAGCTTCTTACAAGGAGATACGCAGTATTTT. Protein product: CASSFLQGDTQYF.

CDR3 bases: TGTGCCAGCAGTCATATAGCGGGAGGCTCCTACGAGCAGTACTTC. This translates into CASSHIAGGSYEQYF. V is TRBV27 and J is TRBJ2-7, with 10 bases that match TRBD2. The V and J ends lost 5 bases and 0 bases, in that order; junction bases with no gene match: 4. The CDR3 is 15 residues long. Germline V lookup: CDR1 MNHEY, CDR2 SMNVEV (reference sequence).

The V gene is TRBV5-6, the J gene TRBJ1-2; 10 positions match TRBD1. Germline-derived CDR1 and CDR2 are SGHDT and YYEEEE. This CDR3 has 14 amino acids. The V and J ends lost 4 bases and 9 bases, in that order; junction bases with no gene match: 9. The CDR3 region has the DNA TGTGCCAGCAGCCTACCAGGGACAGGGGCCCGCTACACCTTC. Protein: CASSLPGTGARYTF.

This sequence joins TRBV2 and TRBJ2-7; TRBD1 is a possible D gene (5 bases). Trimming took off 3 bases at V and 4 bases at J, with 13 bases between the two ends. The CDR3 length is 14 residues. In germline, CDR1 is SNHLY, CDR2 FYNNEI. In DNA, the CDR3 is TGTGCCAGCAGTGAGGCAGGGTTGAATTACGAGCAGTACTTC. Encoded protein: CASSEAGLNYEQYF.

This chain joins TRBV6-2 or TRBV6-3 and TRBJ2-7; D is unresolved. V shed 2 bases and J shed 5 bases, with 4 bases lying between them. This CDR3 comprises 11 residues. Looked up from germline, CDR1 is MNHEY and CDR2 is SVGEGT. The CDR3 DNA sequence: TGTGCCAGCAGTTACGGGGACGAGCAGTACTTC. Protein product: CASSYGDEQYF.

The chain has TRBV28 and TRBJ2-7, with D unresolved. The germline gives CDR1 MDHEN, CDR2 SYDVKM. V lost 3 bases to trimming and J lost 3 bases, with 6 bases between them. The CDR3 consists of 12 residues. CDR3 protein: CASSFTNYEQYF. For the CDR3, the DNA is TGTGCCAGCAGTTTCACGAACTACGAGCAGTACTTC.

The rearrangement uses TRBV3-1 (or the pseudogene TRBV3-2) and TRBJ2-5; D is possibly TRBD2 (6 bases). The V end was cut by 5 bases, the J end by 1 base, with 17 bases between. This CDR3 region has 16 residues. The germline gives CDR1 LGHDT, CDR2 YNNKEL (reference sequence). CDR3 nucleotide sequence: TGTGCCAGCAGCTATTCCGGGACTCAGGTCCAAGAGACCCAGTACTTC. Translating gives CASSYSGTQVQETQYF.

The chain combines TRBV5-6 with TRBJ2-3, with 7 bases that match TRBD2. This CDR3 is 18 amino acids long. Looked up from germline, CDR1 is SGHDT and CDR2 is YYEEEE. Trimming took 1 base from V and 0 from J; bases not matched to a gene: 11. As DNA, the CDR3 is TGTGCCAGCAGCTTGAGCGGGGCAGCCCTTCGGAGCACAGATACGCAGTATTTT. It yields the protein CASSLSGAALRSTDTQYF.

The chain employs TRBV6-5 and TRBJ1-1; D not certain. V shed 5 bases and J shed 1 base, with 8 bases lying between them. Germline CDR1 is MNHEY and CDR2 is SVGAGI. The CDR3 extends over 13 amino acids. CDR3 coding DNA: TGTGCCAGCAGTCGCCTGGGGAACACTGAAGCTTTCTTT. Translating gives CASSRLGNTEAFF.